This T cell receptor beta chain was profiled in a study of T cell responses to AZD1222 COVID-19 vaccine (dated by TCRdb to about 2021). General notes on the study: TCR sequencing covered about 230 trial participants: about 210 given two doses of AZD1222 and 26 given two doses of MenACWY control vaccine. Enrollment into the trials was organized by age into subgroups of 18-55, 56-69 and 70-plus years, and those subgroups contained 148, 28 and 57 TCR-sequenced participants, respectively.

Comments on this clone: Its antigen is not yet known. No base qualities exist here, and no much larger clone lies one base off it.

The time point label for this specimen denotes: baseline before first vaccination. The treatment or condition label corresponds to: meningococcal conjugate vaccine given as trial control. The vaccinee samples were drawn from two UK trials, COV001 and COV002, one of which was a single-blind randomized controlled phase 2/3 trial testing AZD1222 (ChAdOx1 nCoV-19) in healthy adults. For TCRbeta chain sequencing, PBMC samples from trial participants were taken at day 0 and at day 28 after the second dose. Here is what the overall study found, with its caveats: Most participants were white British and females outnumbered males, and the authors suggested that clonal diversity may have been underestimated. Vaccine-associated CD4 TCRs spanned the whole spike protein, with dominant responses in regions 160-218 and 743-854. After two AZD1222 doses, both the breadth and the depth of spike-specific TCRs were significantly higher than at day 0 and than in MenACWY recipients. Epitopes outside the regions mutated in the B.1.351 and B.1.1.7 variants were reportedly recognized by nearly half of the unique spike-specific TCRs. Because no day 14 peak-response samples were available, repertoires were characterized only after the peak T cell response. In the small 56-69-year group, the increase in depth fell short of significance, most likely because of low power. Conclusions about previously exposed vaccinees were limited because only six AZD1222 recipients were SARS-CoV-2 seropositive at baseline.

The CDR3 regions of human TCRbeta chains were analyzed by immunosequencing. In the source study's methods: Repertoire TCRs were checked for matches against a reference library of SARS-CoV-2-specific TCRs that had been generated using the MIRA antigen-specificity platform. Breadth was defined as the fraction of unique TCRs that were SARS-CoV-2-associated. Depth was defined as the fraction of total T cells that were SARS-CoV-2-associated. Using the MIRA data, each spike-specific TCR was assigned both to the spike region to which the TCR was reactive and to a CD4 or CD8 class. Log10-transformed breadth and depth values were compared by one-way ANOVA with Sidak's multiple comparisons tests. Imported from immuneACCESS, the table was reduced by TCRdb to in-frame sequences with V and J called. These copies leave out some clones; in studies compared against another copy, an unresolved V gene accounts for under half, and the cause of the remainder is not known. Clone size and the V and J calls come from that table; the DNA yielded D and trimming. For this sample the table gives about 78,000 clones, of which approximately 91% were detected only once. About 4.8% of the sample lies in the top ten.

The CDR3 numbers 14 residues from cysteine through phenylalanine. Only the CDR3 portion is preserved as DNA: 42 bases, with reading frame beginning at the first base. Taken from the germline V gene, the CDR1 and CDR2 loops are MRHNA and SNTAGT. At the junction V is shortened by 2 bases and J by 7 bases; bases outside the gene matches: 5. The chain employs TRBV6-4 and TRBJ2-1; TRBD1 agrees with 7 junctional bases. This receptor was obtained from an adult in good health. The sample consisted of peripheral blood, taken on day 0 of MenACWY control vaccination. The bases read TGTGCCAGCAGTGACGGGAACAGGGGAAATGAGCAGTTCTTC. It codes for CASSDGNRGNEQFF.